These 27 T cell receptor beta chains came from one sample sequenced in a study of blood T cells in healthy people across ages. Alongside a J-beta primer mix, a sample-barcoded 5' primer served in a second PCR lasting roughly 7 to 11 cycles. Via MiXCR, TCRdb re-called the 5' RACE reads, giving one row per CDR3 protein. This table has hundreds of thousands of distinct CDR3 sequences, about 62% appearing once. The sequencing sample was made of blood. The receptors derive from a man aged 30 to 45 in good health.

This clonotype was found a few times. The chain couples TRBV20-1 to TRBJ1-2; TRBD1 matches 8 bases. Germline V gene lookup returns CDR1 DFQATT and CDR2 SNEGSKA (reference sequence). With 3 bases clipped from V and 4 bases from J, the junction kept 4 bases outside the gene matches. The CDR3 consists of 13 residues. This CDR3 reads CSASPGTGYGYTF. The CDR3 nucleotides are TGCAGTGCTAGCCCCGGGACAGGCTATGGCTACACCTTC.

The chain recombines TRBV29-1 with TRBJ1-2, with D maybe TRBD1 (5 bases). Germline lookup yields CDR1 SQVTM and CDR2 ANQGSEA. Trimming stripped 6 bases from V and 1 base from J, with 15 bases between. This CDR3 has 14 amino acids. The CDR3 here is CSVQTGLSNYGYTF. CDR3 coding DNA: TGCAGCGTACAGACGGGACTTAGTAACTATGGCTACACCTTC.

The chain is built from TRBV12-5 and TRBJ1-2, with D unresolved. Germline V CDR1 and CDR2: LGHNT, FRNRAP. V was clipped by 3 bases and J by 0 bases, with 20 bases between them. This CDR3 has 18 residues. CDR3 in amino acids: CASGFYGMVPPANYGYTF. CDR3 bases: TGTGCTAGTGGTTTTTATGGTATGGTTCCACCAGCTAACTATGGCTACACCTTC.

The V and J genes are TRBV6-2 or TRBV6-3 and TRBJ1-5; D not resolved. V shed 3 bases and J shed 1 base, with 13 bases lying between them. The CDR3 length is 16 residues. The germline gives CDR1 MNHEY, CDR2 SVGEGT. CDR3 in DNA: TGTGCCAGCAGTTATTCCCCCGGAAGGAGCAATCAGCCCCAGCATTTT. Amino acids: CASSYSPGRSNQPQHF.

The chain employs TRBV6-6 and TRBJ1-2; D gene ambiguous. There are 10 residues in the CDR3. Per germline, CDR1 MNHNY and CDR2 SVGAGI (reference sequence). V dropped 8 bases and J dropped 6 bases, with 7 bases sitting between them. The DNA of the CDR3 is TGTGCCAGCGAGTTAAATGGCTACACCTTC. Amino acids: CASELNGYTF.

This clonotype was found a few times. The CDR3, as DNA: TGCGCCAGCAGCTTGATCCTCGGCGGGGCCTACAATGAGCAGTTCTTC. Its protein is CASSLILGGAYNEQFF. The chain employs TRBV5-1 and TRBJ2-1, with D tentatively TRBD2 (6 bases). The CDR3 has 16 residues. The germline gives CDR1 SGHRS, CDR2 YFSETQ. The ends were cut back, 1 base at V and 2 bases at J, with 13 bases in the middle.

The chain is built from TRBV7-8 and TRBJ2-3; D is possibly TRBD2 (5 bases). From germline, CDR1 is SGHVS and CDR2 FQNEAQ. Trimming took off 5 bases at V and 2 bases at J, with 14 bases between the two ends. The CDR3 loop spans 15 amino acids. As DNA, the CDR3 is TGTGCCAGCAGCCCCATTGTGGGAGTCACAGATACGCAGTATTTT. This sequence encodes CASSPIVGVTDTQYF.

This clonotype has a handful of counts. CDR3 protein: CASSQDQRVWDTQYF. In DNA, the CDR3 is TGTGCCAGCAGCCAAGATCAACGGGTGTGGGATACGCAGTATTTT. This chain connects TRBV3-1 to TRBJ2-3; D is unclear. The CDR3 consists of 15 residues. V lost 0 bases to trimming and J lost 6 bases, with 13 bases between them. CDR1 is LGHDT, CDR2 YNNKEL, per germline (reference sequence).

The chain has TRBV4-2 and TRBJ2-7, with 7 bases identical to TRBD2. With V trimmed by 1 base and J by 2 bases, 8 bases remained unmatched. Germline values: CDR1 LGHNA, CDR2 YNFKEQ. This CDR3 is 16 amino acids long. The CDR3 nucleotides are TGTGCCAGCAGCCAAGCCGTAGGGCTAGCGGCCTACGAGCAGTACTTC. Its translation: CASSQAVGLAAYEQYF.

This clonotype was detected only a few times. CDR3 in amino acids: CSVRQRQTYEQYF. In nucleotides, the CDR3 is TGCAGCGTCCGCCAGCGTCAGACCTACGAGCAGTACTTC. The rearrangement uses TRBV29-1 and TRBJ2-4; D ambiguous. The J call is uncertain, as TRBJ2-7 better fits the DNA end. Germline loops: CDR1 SQVTM, CDR2 ANQGSEA. CDR3 size: 13 residues.

The chain couples TRBV6-1 to TRBJ2-7; 11 bases are shared with TRBD2. The ends lost 4 bases at V and 2 bases at J; junction bases unmatched: 13. The CDR3 loop spans 18 amino acids. From germline, CDR1 is MNHNS and CDR2 SASEGT. The CDR3 is CASSAWGVAGGYAYEQYF. The DNA of the CDR3 is TGTGCCAGCAGTGCCTGGGGGGTAGCGGGAGGGTACGCCTACGAGCAGTACTTC.

This clonotype has only a few counts. The chain employs TRBV29-1 and TRBJ2-1, with 14 bases aligning to TRBD2. Trimming removed 7 bases from V and 6 bases from J; junction bases left unmatched: 5. The germline CDR1 and CDR2 sequences are SQVTM and ANQGSEA. The CDR3 runs to 14 residues. The DNA for the CDR3 is TGCAGCGCTCCGGGACTAGCGGGAGTCAATGAGCAGTTCTTC. This sequence encodes CSAPGLAGVNEQFF.

This sequence joins TRBV13 and TRBJ2-7; a possible D gene is TRBD1 (7 bases). CDR3 size: 13 residues. Per germline, CDR1 PRHDT and CDR2 FYEKMQ (reference sequence). V was cut by 4 bases and J by 5 bases, with 12 bases left in between. This CDR3 reads CASSSGGLDEQYF. The CDR3 bases are TGTGCCAGCAGCTCAGGGGGACTGGACGAGCAGTACTTC.

The chain joins TRBV7-2 to TRBJ1-2; possibly TRBD1 for D (6 bases). The germline CDR1 and CDR2 sequences are SGHTA and FQGNSA. V was cut by 2 bases and J by 3 bases, with 19 bases left in between. The CDR3 runs to 17 residues. The CDR3 coding sequence is TGTGCCAGCAGCTTAAGTTTTAGGGGGGGCAGGCACTATGGCTACACCTTC. Protein: CASSLSFRGGRHYGYTF.

This chain uses TRBV20-1 with TRBJ2-1, with D perhaps assigned TRBD1 or TRBD2 (6 bases each). V was clipped by 5 bases and J by 9 bases, with 20 bases between them. The germline CDR1 and CDR2 sequences are DFQATT and SNEGSKA (reference sequence). The CDR3 is made up of 14 amino acids. The CDR3 sequence is CSAGDSGEDSEQFF. The CDR3 DNA reads TGCAGTGCTGGGGACTCAGGGGAGGATTCTGAGCAGTTCTTC.

The genes are TRBV20-1 and TRBJ2-5; 8 nucleotides match TRBD2. The DNA matches TRBJ2-7 better at its end, which makes the J call doubtful. This CDR3 is built from 13 residues. CDR1 and CDR2 from the germline V gene are DFQATT and SNEGSKA (reference sequence). The CDR3 here is CSTGGLGLHEQYF. The CDR3 DNA follows: TGCAGTACTGGGGGACTAGGCCTCCACGAGCAGTACTTC.

A few counts support this clonotype. The chain uses TRBV2 and TRBJ2-7; D might be TRBD1 (6 bases). CDR3 length equals 14 residues. V shed 0 bases and J shed 2 bases, with 8 bases lying between them. Germline-derived CDR1 and CDR2 are SNHLY and FYNNEI. CDR3 region: CASSEAGTTYEQYF. For the CDR3, the DNA is TGTGCCAGCAGTGAAGCTGGGACAACCTACGAGCAGTACTTC.

The genes are TRBV29-1 and TRBJ2-1; D is undetermined. The CDR3 spans 12 residues. The V and J ends lost 4 bases and 7 bases respectively, with 11 bases between them. The germline gives CDR1 SQVTM, CDR2 ANQGSEA. The CDR3 sequence: CSVAPLYNEQFF. The DNA of the CDR3 is TGCAGCGTTGCTCCCCTCTATAATGAGCAGTTCTTC.

J is TRBJ1-2 and V is TRBV20-1; TRBD1 might be the D (5 bases). Trimming stripped 5 bases from V and 8 bases from J, with 18 bases between. CDR1 DFQATT and CDR2 SNEGSKA come from the germline V gene (reference sequence). The CDR3 has 13 residues. The DNA for the CDR3 is TGCAGTGCTCCCCGGCCAGGGATGAGAGGCTACACCTTC. Translating it yields CSAPRPGMRGYTF.

This clonotype was counted a few times. This chain joins TRBV6-1 and TRBJ2-5; TRBD2 matches at 14 bases. V lost 6 bases and J lost 2; bases outside the gene matches: 5. The CDR3 has 16 residues. From germline, CDR1 is MNHNS and CDR2 SASEGT. The CDR3: CASRAGLAGGQETQYF. In nucleotides, the CDR3 is TGTGCCAGCAGGGCTGGACTAGCGGGGGGACAAGAGACCCAGTACTTC.

In its sample, this clonotype was seen a few times. The chain has TRBV3-1 and TRBJ2-1; 11 bases match TRBD2. V was clipped by 5 bases and J by 4 bases; unmatched bases: 4. CDR1 and CDR2 (germline): LGHDT, YNNKEL (reference sequence). The CDR3 is made up of 15 amino acids. DNA of the CDR3: TGTGCCAGCAGCAAAGGACTAGCGGGTTACAATGAGCAGTTCTTC. Translated: CASSKGLAGYNEQFF.

The gene calls are TRBV14 and TRBJ2-3; D perhaps matches TRBD2 (6 bases). Germline CDR1 is SGHDN and CDR2 is FVKESK. V lost 8 bases and J lost 2, with 11 bases in between. The CDR3 is made up of 13 amino acids. The CDR3 protein is CASGGQFTDTQYF. The CDR3 DNA reads TGTGCCAGCGGAGGGCAGTTCACAGATACGCAGTATTTT.

The chain links TRBV7-2 to TRBJ2-7; D is unresolved. Germline V gene lookup returns CDR1 SGHTA and CDR2 FQGNSA. The V gene lost 2 bases and the J gene lost 3 bases, with 11 bases spanning the gap. This CDR3 contains 14 residues. CDR3 in amino acids: CASSLPELFYEQYF. For the CDR3, the DNA is TGTGCCAGCAGCTTACCCGAGTTATTCTACGAGCAGTACTTC.

This clonotype came up a few times. The chain is built from TRBV29-1 and TRBJ2-5; no definite D call. Trimming removed 0 bases from V and 5 bases from J, with 13 bases in between. CDR1 is SQVTM and CDR2 is ANQGSEA in the germline V gene. This CDR3 is 14 amino acids long. The CDR3 loop is CSVEDWASRETQYF. The CDR3 DNA is TGCAGCGTTGAAGATTGGGCCAGCAGGGAGACCCAGTACTTC.

The rearrangement links TRBV18 to TRBJ1-1, with 7 positions matching TRBD1. The CDR3 covers 14 residues. J lost 8 bases, V lost 3 bases, and 9 bases had no gene match. The V gene's germline CDR1 is KGHSH and CDR2 LQKENI. The CDR3 DNA reads as TGTGCCAGCTCACCTACACAGGGGAGAGGCGAAGCTTTCTTT. Amino acids: CASSPTQGRGEAFF.

V gene TRBV14 combines with J gene TRBJ1-2, with TRBD1 matching over 10 bases. This CDR3 region has 14 residues. J was trimmed by 8 bases and V by 4 bases; bases with no gene match: 7. Germline values: CDR1 SGHDN, CDR2 FVKESK. The CDR3: CASSRSDRGLGYTF. CDR3 in DNA: TGTGCCAGCAGCCGGTCCGACAGGGGGCTAGGCTACACCTTC.

The rearrangement joins TRBV6-5 to TRBJ2-4; 8 bases are a match to TRBD1. The J call may be faulty, since TRBJ2-7 better matches the DNA end. The CDR3 covers 16 residues. The V gene's germline CDR1 is MNHEY and CDR2 SVGAGI. The CDR3 sequence: CATSPLGGQEFYEQYF. The CDR3 DNA reads TGTGCCACCTCTCCCTTGGGGGGACAGGAGTTTTACGAGCAGTACTTC.